The 29 T cell receptor beta chains reported below all come from one sample, sequenced in a study of graft-versus-host responses after intestinal transplantation. Method: immunoSEQ multiplex PCR; TCRdb's copy keeps in-frame clones and lacks some. The sample yields about 21,000 clones, approximately 92% seen once. Sample: PBMCs, taken roughly 260 days after intestinal transplant. Source of these receptors: a human patient who received an intestinal transplant, so some T cells may come from the graft donor.

This chain uses TRBV11-1 with TRBJ2-1; TRBD2 aligns across 7 bases. Germline V CDR1 and CDR2: SGHAT, FQDESV (reference sequence). With 7 bases clipped from V and 3 bases from J, the junction kept 15 bases outside the gene matches. The CDR3 is 17 amino acids. CDR3 region: CASNPSRAASGYNEQFF. The CDR3 DNA is TGTGCCAGCAATCCTAGCCGCGCGGCTAGCGGCTACAATGAGCAGTTCTTC.

The chain uses TRBV30 and TRBJ1-1; D not resolved. The CDR3 is 14 residues long. V was clipped by 3 bases and J by 1 base, with 12 bases between them. CDR1 and CDR2 (germline): GTSNPN, SVGIG (reference sequence). CDR3 residues: CAWRGGVGNTEAFF. Written as DNA, the CDR3 is TGTGCCTGGAGGGGTGGGGTGGGGAACACTGAAGCTTTCTTT.

V gene TRBV19 combines with J gene TRBJ1-2; D is perhaps TRBD1 (5 bases). Trimming took off 6 bases at V and 0 bases at J, with 20 bases between the two ends. The CDR3 totals 17 residues. Germline lookup yields CDR1 LNHDA and CDR2 SQIVND (reference sequence). The DNA for the CDR3 is TGTGCCAGTAGACCTACTGGATGGGACCGAGCTAACTATGGCTACACCTTC. Translated: CASRPTGWDRANYGYTF.

As DNA, the CDR3 is TGCGCCAGCAGCCTCGCCGACCAACTAGCGGGAGCTCCAAATACGCAGTATTTT. Translation gives CASSLADQLAGAPNTQYF. This chain uses TRBV5-1 with TRBJ2-3; 11 bases fit TRBD2. The junction had 17 bases not matched to a gene; V was cut back by 4 bases and J by 7 bases. The CDR3 is 18 residues long. The germline V gene encodes CDR1 SGHRS and CDR2 YFSETQ.

The chain employs TRBV5-1 and TRBJ2-1, with D unclear. Germline V gene data show CDR1 as SGHRS and CDR2 as YFSETQ. The CDR3 is 13 residues long. V was shortened by 2 bases and J by 4 bases, with 7 bases between the two germline ends. The CDR3 reads CASSLGGYNEQFF. For the CDR3, the DNA is TGCGCCAGCAGCTTAGGCGGTTACAATGAGCAGTTCTTC.

The chain carries TRBV6-1 and TRBJ1-1; D gene unclear. Germline V CDR1 and CDR2: MNHNS, SASEGT. Trimming stripped 2 bases from V and 8 bases from J, with 6 bases between. The CDR3 is made up of 11 amino acids. CDR3 protein: CASSELQEAFF. The CDR3 DNA sequence: TGTGCCAGCAGTGAATTACAGGAAGCTTTCTTT.

The chain links TRBV29-1 to TRBJ1-5; TRBD1 agrees at 11 bases. The CDR3 is 13 residues long. CDR1 and CDR2 (germline): SQVTM, ANQGSEA. Germline trimming cut 4 bases from V and 5 bases from J; bases unmatched to any gene: 1. The CDR3 DNA follows: TGCAGCGTTGGGGGACAGGGGGATCAGCCCCAGCATTTT. It translates to CSVGGQGDQPQHF.

The V call is TRBV4-2, the J call TRBJ2-1; tentatively, D is TRBD2 (5 bases). Per the germline V gene, CDR1 is LGHNA and CDR2 is YNFKEQ. V was pared by 1 base and J by 4 bases, with 11 bases between. There are 15 residues in the CDR3. Written as DNA, the CDR3 is TGTGCCAGCAGCCAAGCAACGGACTGGTACAATGAGCAGTTCTTC. This sequence encodes CASSQATDWYNEQFF.

The chain joins TRBV29-1 to TRBJ2-1, with 10 bases fitting TRBD1. Trimming at V came to 3 bases and at J to 3 bases, leaving 5 bases not matched to a gene. This CDR3 comprises 15 residues. Per germline, CDR1 SQVTM and CDR2 ANQGSEA. CDR3 in DNA: TGCAGCGTTGAGGGAGGACAGGGGGACTACAATGAGCAGTTCTTC. This sequence encodes CSVEGGQGDYNEQFF.

The rearrangement uses TRBV7-9 and TRBJ1-2, with 8 bases aligning to TRBD1. The germline CDR1 and CDR2 sequences are SEHNR and FQNEAQ (reference sequence). Losses at the gene ends were 1 base for V and 3 bases for J; bases not matched to a gene: 4. The CDR3 has 15 residues. The CDR3 sequence: CASSLVNRGDYGYTF. The CDR3 DNA is TGTGCCAGCAGCTTAGTTAACAGGGGGGACTATGGCTACACCTTC. Full variable domain (rest looked up from reference TRBV7-9 and TRBJ1-2): DTGVSQNPRHKITKRGQNVTFRCDPISEHNRLYWYRQTLGQGPEFLTYFQNEAQLEKSRLLSDRFSAERPKGSFSTLEIQRTEQGDSAMYLCASSLVNRGDYGYTFGSGTRLTVV.

This sequence joins TRBV7-9 and TRBJ1-6, with 7 bases that match TRBD1. The V and J ends lost 4 bases and 3 bases, in that order; junction bases with no gene match: 6. This CDR3 has 16 residues. The germline V gene has CDR1 SEHNR and CDR2 FQNEAQ (reference sequence). Here the CDR3 reads CASSSGQANYNSPLHF. The CDR3 DNA reads as TGTGCCAGCAGCTCTGGACAGGCTAACTATAATTCACCCCTCCACTTT.

The chain has TRBV27 and TRBJ2-1, with 9 bases matching TRBD2. The V gene end was trimmed by 0 bases and the J gene end by 0 bases; junction bases not matched to a gene: 15. In germline, CDR1 is MNHEY, CDR2 SMNVEV (reference sequence). CDR3 size: 21 residues. CDR3 sequence (DNA): TGTGCCAGCAGTTTATCTCTCCCCGGGCTAGCGGGACCAAGCTCCTACAATGAGCAGTTCTTC. The encoded protein is CASSLSLPGLAGPSSYNEQFF.

The J gene is TRBJ1-1, the V gene TRBV5-1; D uncertain. Germline CDR1 is SGHRS and CDR2 is YFSETQ. Trimming stripped 0 bases from V and 8 bases from J, with 8 bases between. The CDR3 contains 12 residues. The CDR3 loop reads CASSLDGREAFF. CDR3 DNA sequence: TGCGCCAGCAGCTTGGACGGCAGAGAAGCTTTCTTT. The full variable domain, in which reference TRBV5-1 and TRBJ1-1 provide the parts outside the CDR3, is KAGVTQTPRYLIKTRGQQVTLSCSPISGHRSVSWYQQTPGQGLQFLFEYFSETQRNKGNFPGRFSGRQFSNSRSEMNVSTLELGDSALYLCASSLDGREAFFGQGTRLTVV.

The V gene is TRBV27, the J gene TRBJ1-1; D uncertain. CDR1 and CDR2 (germline): MNHEY, SMNVEV (reference sequence). V gave up 4 bases and J gave up 1 base, with 16 bases separating them. The CDR3 has 16 residues. CDR3: CASSWVFRPTNTEAFF. CDR3 DNA sequence: TGTGCCAGCAGTTGGGTTTTCAGGCCGACGAACACTGAAGCTTTCTTT.

This clone was found once. V and J are TRBV6-5 and TRBJ1-5; D gene ambiguous. The CDR3 is made up of 13 amino acids. Per germline, CDR1 MNHEY and CDR2 SVGAGI. Trimming shortened V by 5 bases and J by 3 bases, and 8 bases separated the two germline ends. The CDR3 region is CASSAHYNQPQHF. CDR3 DNA: TGTGCCAGCAGTGCTCATTACAATCAGCCCCAGCATTTT.

The chain is built from TRBV6-1 and TRBJ2-6; 8 nucleotides align to TRBD1. The CDR3 is 15 residues long. V shed 4 bases, J shed 2 bases, and the junction held 1 base outside the gene matches. The V gene's germline CDR1 is MNHNS and CDR2 SASEGT. CDR3 region: CASSADRAGANVLTF. The CDR3, as DNA: TGTGCCAGCAGTGCGGACAGGGCTGGGGCCAACGTCCTGACTTTC.

This clone was observed once. The CDR3 DNA reads TGTGCCACCAGCAGAGAGGGGGCAACGACAGGGCAAGAGACCCAGTACTTC. This translates into CATSREGATTGQETQYF. This chain links TRBV15 with TRBJ2-5, with 7 bases lining up with TRBD1. The germline gives CDR1 LNHNV, CDR2 YYDKDF (reference sequence). The J segment lost 2 bases and the V segment lost 0 bases, leaving 9 bases of the junction unmatched. The CDR3 has 17 residues.

This clone was observed a single time. The chain employs TRBV14 and TRBJ1-1; 11 positions match TRBD1. CDR1 and CDR2 (germline): SGHDN, FVKESK. This CDR3 region has 16 residues. V was clipped by 2 bases and J by 4 bases; unmatched bases: 6. CDR3 region: CASSQWAGTGGTEAFF. In nucleotides, the CDR3 is TGTGCCAGCAGCCAATGGGCGGGGACAGGGGGCACTGAAGCTTTCTTT.

In regard to this clone: One end of the junction varies from germline; a read error may be responsible. The chain links TRBV6-5 to TRBJ2-7, with 9 nucleotides matching TRBD2. The CDR3 contains 14 residues. The germline CDR1 and CDR2 sequences are MNHEY and SVGAGI. For the CDR3, the DNA is TGTGCCACCTCCTTAGCGGGAGACTCCGACGAGCAGTACTTC. Translated: CATSLAGDSDEQYF.

The chain links TRBV28 to TRBJ1-5; 7 bases match TRBD1. Germline lookup yields CDR1 MDHEN and CDR2 SYDVKM. The CDR3 extends over 14 amino acids. Losses at the gene ends were 6 bases for V and 7 bases for J; bases not matched to a gene: 9. This CDR3 reads CASSLQGEVQPQHF. The CDR3 nucleotides are TGTGCCAGCAGCCTTCAGGGGGAGGTCCAGCCCCAGCATTTT.

This chain uses TRBV5-6 with TRBJ2-7, with D possibly matching TRBD1 (6 bases). The CDR3 runs to 12 residues. V lost 6 bases and J lost 3, with 10 bases in between. CDR1 SGHDT and CDR2 YYEEEE come from the germline V gene. CDR3 bases: TGTGCCAGCAACCTCAGGGGCTACGAGCAGTACTTC. It encodes CASNLRGYEQYF.

This chain links TRBV5-1 with TRBJ1-6, with 7 bases matching TRBD1. This CDR3 region has 17 residues. The J segment lost 7 bases and the V segment lost 0 bases, leaving 10 bases of the junction unmatched. Germline loops: CDR1 SGHRS, CDR2 YFSETQ. The CDR3 loop is CASSLGHRDSWNSPLHF. CDR3 nucleotides: TGCGCCAGCAGCTTGGGGCACCGGGACAGCTGGAATTCACCCCTCCACTTT.

The chain links TRBV5-8 to TRBJ1-5; 8 nucleotides align to TRBD1. The germline CDR1 and CDR2 sequences are SGHTS and YDEGEE. With 0 bases clipped from V and 2 bases from J, the junction kept 4 bases outside the gene matches. The CDR3 totals 16 residues. CDR3 sequence: CASSLGLGQGNQPQHF. The DNA for the CDR3 is TGTGCCAGCAGCTTGGGTTTGGGACAGGGCAATCAGCCCCAGCATTTT. The full variable domain, its missing parts supplied by reference TRBV5-8 and TRBJ1-5, is EAGVTQSPTHLIKTRGQQATLRCSPISGHTSVYWYQQALGLGLQFLLWYDEGEERNRGNFPPRFSGRQFPNYSSELNVNALELEDSALYLCASSLGLGQGNQPQHFGDGTRLSIL.

Regarding this clone: Distinct nucleotide sequences in the sample also encode this CDR3. The chain employs TRBV19 and TRBJ2-1; TRBD2 aligns across 14 bases. Germline V gives CDR1 LNHDA, CDR2 SQIVND (reference sequence). This CDR3 contains 16 residues. V trimming: 7 bases; J trimming: 7 bases; junction bases outside the gene matches: 9. The CDR3 here is CASMRLAGGPGNEQFF. In nucleotides, the CDR3 is TGTGCCAGTATGAGACTAGCGGGAGGGCCAGGGAATGAGCAGTTCTTC.

The V call is TRBV29-1, the J call TRBJ1-2; 7 bases map to TRBD1. Germline assignment: CDR1 SQVTM and CDR2 ANQGSEA. Unmatched junction bases numbered 12, after V lost 8 bases and J lost 6 bases. CDR3 size: 13 residues. The DNA for the CDR3 is TGCAGCCACCGATCGGGACAGAGAGATGGCTACACCTTC. Protein product: CSHRSGQRDGYTF.

This sequence joins TRBV21-1 and TRBJ2-3; TRBD2 was called by the table and not checked on the DNA. TRBV21-1 is classified as a pseudogene. The length of the CDR3 is 21 residues. The CDR3 is CASSNGLAGGPKDLSTDTQYF. Here the CDR3 DNA reads TGTGCCAGCAGCAACGGACTAGCGGGAGGCCCTAAGGACCTTAGCACAGATACGCAGTATTTT.

The chain is built from TRBV18 and TRBJ1-2; 9 positions match TRBD1. The CDR3 has 14 residues. V trimming: 2 bases; J trimming: 7 bases; junction bases outside the gene matches: 5. From germline, CDR1 is KGHSH and CDR2 LQKENI. DNA for the CDR3: TGTGCCAGCTCACCAGGAACAGGGGGCGTTGGCTACACCTTC. Protein product: CASSPGTGGVGYTF.

This chain links TRBV5-6 with TRBJ2-3; D remains unclear. V was clipped by 0 bases and J by 1 base, with 3 bases between them. The CDR3 consists of 13 residues. Per germline, CDR1 SGHDT and CDR2 YYEEEE. CDR3 nucleotides: TGTGCCAGCAGCTTGGCCGGCACAGATACGCAGTATTTT. Protein sequence: CASSLAGTDTQYF.

This clone was seen once. V and J are TRBV7-3 and TRBJ2-1; TRBD2 aligns across 14 bases. The V segment lost 5 bases and the J segment 4 bases; nucleotides outside the gene matches: 4. There are 16 residues in the CDR3. Germline V CDR1 and CDR2: SGHTA, FQGTGA. Written as DNA, the CDR3 is TGTGCCAGCAGCGCGGGACTAGCGGGAGTTTACAATGAGCAGTTCTTC. Its protein product is CASSAGLAGVYNEQFF.